This T cell receptor (beta chain) was captured by sequencing in a study of T cells in Graves' hyperthyroidism and ophthalmopathy. The CDR3 loop spans 14 amino acids. Trimming took off 4 bases at V and 0 bases at J, with 9 bases between the two ends. The germline V gene has CDR1 MNHNS and CDR2 SASEGT. TCR beta CDR3 regions were amplified from RNA transcripts. Primed by the HTBI set, a first-round RT-PCR was run on the TCR CDR3. Via MiXCR, TCRdb re-called the multiplex PCR reads, giving one row per CDR3 protein. The sample carries 530,000 or so distinct CDR3 sequences, about 24% recorded once. Fresh peripheral blood, 10 ml, yielded the PBMCs.

The TCR sequence derives from a woman in her twenties or thirties with Graves' ophthalmopathy. The rearrangement joins TRBV6-1 to TRBJ1-1; D gene ambiguous. Sample: blood. The chain's CDR3 is CASSAQTMNTEAFF. Here the CDR3 DNA reads TGTGCCAGCAGTGCACAGACGATGAACACTGAAGCTTTCTTT.